Shown below are 3 T cell receptor beta chains from a single sample sequenced in a study of blood T cell repertoires in COVID-19. Data came from immunoSEQ multiplex PCR; TCRdb stores just in-frame clones and leaves some out. Found here are more than 95,000 clones, less than 85% of them singletons; the top ten hold around 2.5%. Sequencing input: peripheral blood. These receptors originate from a man in his fifties or sixties with acute or convalescent COVID-19.

The chain joins TRBV7-9 to TRBJ1-3; a weak D match, TRBD1 (6 bases). Trimming removed 5 bases from V and 2 bases from J, with 16 bases in between. The germline V gene encodes CDR1 SEHNR and CDR2 FQNEAQ (reference sequence). CDR3 size: 16 residues. As DNA, the CDR3 is TGTGCCAGCAGCCATGGGCAGGGGTCGACTGGAAACACCATATATTTT. The encoded protein is CASSHGQGSTGNTIYF.

There are many counts of this clone. The V call is TRBV30, the J call TRBJ1-1; D gene ambiguous. Trimming left V 1 base short and J 8 bases short, with 20 bases between. Per germline, CDR1 GTSNPN and CDR2 SVGIG (reference sequence). The CDR3 runs 15 residues. This chain's CDR3 is CAWSEQWVLMREAFF. The CDR3 DNA is TGTGCCTGGAGTGAACAGTGGGTCCTCATGCGCGAAGCTTTCTTT.

The chain has TRBV9 and TRBJ1-6; D is possibly TRBD1 (5 bases). CDR1 is SGDLS and CDR2 is YYNGEE in the germline V gene. V lost 3 bases and J 0 bases, leaving 10 bases between the germline ends. This CDR3 has 16 amino acids. CDR3: CASSGQWSSYNSPLHF. CDR3 coding DNA: TGTGCCAGCAGCGGACAGTGGAGCTCCTATAATTCACCCCTCCACTTT.